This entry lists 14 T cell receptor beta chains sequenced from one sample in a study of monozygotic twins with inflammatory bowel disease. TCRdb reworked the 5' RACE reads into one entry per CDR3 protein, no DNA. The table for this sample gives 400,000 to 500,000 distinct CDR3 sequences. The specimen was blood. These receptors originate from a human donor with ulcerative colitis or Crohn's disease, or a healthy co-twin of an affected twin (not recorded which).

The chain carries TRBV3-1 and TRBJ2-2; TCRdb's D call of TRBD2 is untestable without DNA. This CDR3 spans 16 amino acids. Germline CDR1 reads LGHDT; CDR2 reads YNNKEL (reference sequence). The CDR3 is CASSLFSGRYTGELFF.

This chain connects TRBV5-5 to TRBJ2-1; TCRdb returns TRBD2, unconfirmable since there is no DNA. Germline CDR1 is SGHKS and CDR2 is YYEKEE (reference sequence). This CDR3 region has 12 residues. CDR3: CASSFYSREQFF. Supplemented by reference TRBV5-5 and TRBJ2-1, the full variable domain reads DAGVTQSPTHLIKTRGQQVTLRCSPISGHKSVSWYQQVLGQGPQFIFQYYEKEERGRGNFPDRFSARQFPNYSSELNVNALLLGDSALYLCASSFYSREQFFGPGTRLTVL.

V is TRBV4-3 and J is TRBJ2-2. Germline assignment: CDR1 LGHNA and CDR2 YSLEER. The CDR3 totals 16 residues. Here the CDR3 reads CASSQDLGSYTGELFF.

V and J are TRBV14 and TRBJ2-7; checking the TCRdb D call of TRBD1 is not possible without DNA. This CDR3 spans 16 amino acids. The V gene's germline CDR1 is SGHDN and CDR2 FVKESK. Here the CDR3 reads CASSQDHGKLYREQYF.

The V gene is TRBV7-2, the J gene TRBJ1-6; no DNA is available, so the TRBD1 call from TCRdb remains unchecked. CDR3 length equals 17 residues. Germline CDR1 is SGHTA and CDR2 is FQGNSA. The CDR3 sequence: CASSLVPAGLGGSPLHF.

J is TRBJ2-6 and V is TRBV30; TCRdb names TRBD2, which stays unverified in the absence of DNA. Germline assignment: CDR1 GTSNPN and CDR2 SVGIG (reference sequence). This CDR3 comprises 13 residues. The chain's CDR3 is CAEDSSGANVLTF.

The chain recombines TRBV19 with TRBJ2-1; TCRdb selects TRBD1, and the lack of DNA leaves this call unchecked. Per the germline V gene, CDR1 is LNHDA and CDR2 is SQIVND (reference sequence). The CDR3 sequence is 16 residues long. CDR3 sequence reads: CASSIDGRGLGNEQFF.

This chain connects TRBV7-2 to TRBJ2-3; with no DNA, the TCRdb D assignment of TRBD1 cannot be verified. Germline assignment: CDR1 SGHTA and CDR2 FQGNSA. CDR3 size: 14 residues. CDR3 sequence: CASSLARGVDTQYF.

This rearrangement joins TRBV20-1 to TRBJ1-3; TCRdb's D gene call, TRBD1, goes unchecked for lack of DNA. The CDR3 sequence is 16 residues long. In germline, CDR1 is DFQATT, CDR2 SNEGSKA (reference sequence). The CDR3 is CSAIPDRGFYGNTIYF.

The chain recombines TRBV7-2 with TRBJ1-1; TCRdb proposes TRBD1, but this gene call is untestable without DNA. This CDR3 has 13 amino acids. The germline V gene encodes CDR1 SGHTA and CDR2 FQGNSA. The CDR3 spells CASSLERQGGTFF.

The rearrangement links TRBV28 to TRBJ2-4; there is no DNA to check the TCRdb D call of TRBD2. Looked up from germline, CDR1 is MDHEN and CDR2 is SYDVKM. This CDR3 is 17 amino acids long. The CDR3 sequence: CASSLGGLERDRRIQYF.

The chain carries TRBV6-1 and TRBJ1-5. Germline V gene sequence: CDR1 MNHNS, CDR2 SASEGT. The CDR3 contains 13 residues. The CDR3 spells CASSEVGNQPQHF.

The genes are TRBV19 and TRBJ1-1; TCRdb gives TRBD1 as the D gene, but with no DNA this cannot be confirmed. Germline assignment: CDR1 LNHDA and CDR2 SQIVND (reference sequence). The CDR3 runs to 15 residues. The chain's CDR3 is CASSMDRGGNTEAFF.

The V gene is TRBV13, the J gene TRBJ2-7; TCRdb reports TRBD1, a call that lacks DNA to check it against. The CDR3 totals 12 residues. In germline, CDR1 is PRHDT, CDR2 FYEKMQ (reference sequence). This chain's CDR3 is CASSPGGEEQYF.